This T cell receptor (beta chain) appears in the sequencing data of a study of regulatory T cells in long-lasting Graves disease. Arm-PCR of CDR3 regions and iRepertoire HTBI primers were used to build TCR beta libraries. TCRdb re-called the multiplex PCR reads through MiXCR, storing one row per CDR3 protein. This sample has roughly 560,000 distinct CDR3 sequences, with around 15% found just once. CDR3 size: 14 residues. Germline lookup yields CDR1 MNHEY and CDR2 SVGAGI. V dropped 4 bases and J dropped 3; count of bases not matched to a gene: 3. Time point of the sample: newly diagnosed GD, antithyroid drugs for less than 3 months. Making the TCR library involved RNA that had been extracted from PBMCs. The data also belong to a second study, concerning T cells in Graves' hyperthyroidism and ophthalmopathy.

The V call is TRBV6-5, the J call TRBJ2-7; 10 nucleotides agree with TRBD1. The sample in question was peripheral blood mononuclear cells (PBMCs), obtained at new diagnosis, from a patient treated with antithyroid drugs. This clonotype was sampled from a woman aged 35-65 years with Graves disease. DNA for the CDR3: TGTGCCAGCAGTTGGGACAGGGGAGACTACGAGCAGTACTTC. Protein: CASSWDRGDYEQYF.